These 27 T cell receptor beta chains originate from one sample sequenced in a study of T cells in Graves' hyperthyroidism and ophthalmopathy. Template material for amplifying TCR beta CDR3 regions consisted of RNA transcripts. TCR CDR3 regions were first amplified by RT-PCR with HTBI primers. From the multiplex PCR reads, TCRdb called clonotypes with MiXCR, one entry per CDR3 protein. The table has 500,000 or so distinct CDR3 sequences, roughly a sixth seen once. What was sequenced was blood. Receptor source: a woman between 18 and 29 years old with Graves' ophthalmopathy.

This clonotype was seen repeatedly, ten times or more. The CDR3 is CASSQGGGTAVTGELFF. In DNA form, the CDR3 reads TGTGCCAGCAGCCAAGGGGGGGGGACCGCGGTCACCGGGGAGCTGTTTTTT. The rearrangement uses TRBV3-1 and TRBJ2-2; 7 bases line up with TRBD2. CDR3 length: 17 amino acids. CDR1 is LGHDT, CDR2 YNNKEL, per germline (reference sequence). The V gene end was trimmed by 1 base and the J gene end by 4 bases; junction bases not matched to a gene: 9.

The V gene is TRBV10-3, the J gene TRBJ1-1; D gene unclear. Trimming shortened V by 8 bases and J by 0 bases, and 7 bases separated the two germline ends. The germline CDR1 and CDR2 sequences are ENHRY and SYGVKD. This CDR3 contains 12 residues. For the CDR3, the DNA is TGTGCCATCGGAAACTTGAACACTGAAGCTTTCTTT. Translating it yields CAIGNLNTEAFF.

This clonotype was detected ten times or more. The chain carries TRBV7-9 and TRBJ2-7; the match to TRBD1 covers 8 bases. Germline V lookup: CDR1 SEHNR, CDR2 FQNEAQ (reference sequence). This CDR3 is built from 17 residues. Trimming took 4 bases from V and 2 from J; bases not matched to a gene: 13. In nucleotides, the CDR3 is TGTGCCAGCAGCTCCACCCGGACAGGGTCCATTACCTACGAGCAGTACTTC. This gives the protein CASSSTRTGSITYEQYF.

This clonotype was detected many times. The chain's CDR3 is CAWSRSRTPTNEKLFF. The CDR3 region has the DNA TGTGCCTGGAGTCGCTCTAGGACTCCAACTAATGAAAAACTGTTTTTT. This chain links TRBV30 with TRBJ1-4; D gene unclear. The CDR3 has 16 residues. Per the germline V gene, CDR1 is GTSNPN and CDR2 is SVGIG (reference sequence). The V and J ends lost 2 bases and 0 bases respectively, with 13 bases between them.

The chain combines TRBV5-8 with TRBJ2-7; D uncertain. Germline CDR1 and CDR2: SGHTS and YDEGEE. The CDR3 is made up of 13 amino acids. V was trimmed by 0 bases and J by 10 bases, leaving 14 bases between them. CDR3 coding DNA: TGTGCCAGCAGCTTGGAAAGGCACTACCAACAGTACTTC. Its protein product is CASSLERHYQQYF.

This clonotype was found many times. This chain joins TRBV5-5 and TRBJ1-1, with D perhaps TRBD1 (5 bases). The CDR3 spans 18 residues. Trimming removed 1 base from V and 0 bases from J, with 19 bases in between. Germline V lookup: CDR1 SGHKS, CDR2 YYEKEE (reference sequence). The CDR3 reads CASSLFGTQIGVNTEAFF. Written as DNA, the CDR3 is TGTGCCAGCAGCTTGTTCGGGACTCAAATAGGGGTGAACACTGAAGCTTTCTTT.

Concerning this clonotype itself: With a much larger clone just one base away, this may be a read error. The chain uses TRBV2 and TRBJ1-2; no clear D gene. Germline CDR1 is SNHLY and CDR2 is FYNNEI. The CDR3 has 14 residues. Here the CDR3 DNA reads TGTGCCAGCAGTGATACGAGCGGGCGCTATGGCCACACCTTC. Protein: CASSDTSGRYGHTF. The variable domain in full, completed from reference TRBV2 and TRBJ1-2, reads EPEVTQTPSHQVTQMGQEVILRCVPISNHLYFYWYRQILGQKVEFLVSFYNNEISEKSEIFDDQFSVERPDGSNFTLKIRSTKLEDSAMYFCASSDTSGRYGHTFGSGTRLTVV.

This clonotype was observed many times. CDR3 sequence reads: CASHRVQETQYF. The CDR3 DNA is TGTGCCAGCCACAGGGTCCAAGAGACCCAGTACTTC. V is TRBV6-1 and J is TRBJ2-5; TRBD1 is a possible D gene (6 bases). CDR1 and CDR2 (germline): MNHNS, SASEGT. Trimming cost V 8 bases and J 1 base, with 8 bases left between them. This CDR3 is 12 amino acids long.

The table lists this clonotype with a few counts. The chain uses TRBV5-1 and TRBJ1-5, with D maybe TRBD1 (5 bases). Germline CDR1 and CDR2: SGHRS and YFSETQ. Trimming cost V 4 bases and J 2 bases, with 13 bases left between them. The CDR3 has 15 amino acids. The CDR3, as DNA: TGCGCCAGCAGCGCCGACGGGGCTGGCAATCAGCCCCAGCATTTT. This codes for CASSADGAGNQPQHF.

The chain carries TRBV19 and TRBJ1-5; D is perhaps TRBD1 (5 bases). The V gene lost 7 bases and the J gene lost 5 bases, with 15 bases spanning the gap. The CDR3 runs to 14 residues. Per the germline V gene, CDR1 is LNHDA and CDR2 is SQIVND (reference sequence). CDR3 DNA sequence: TGTGCCAGTAACTCCGGGGGAGGGTATCAGCCCCAGCATTTT. This sequence encodes CASNSGGGYQPQHF.

This clonotype was seen a few times. The chain carries TRBV30 and TRBJ2-7; D unresolved. Germline CDR1 GTSNPN, CDR2 SVGIG (reference sequence). The CDR3 consists of 14 residues. V was shortened by 2 bases and J by 2 bases, with 13 bases between the two germline ends. The CDR3 spells CAWSKGFAPYEQYF. The CDR3 coding sequence is TGTGCCTGGAGTAAAGGGTTTGCCCCCTACGAGCAGTACTTC.

V and J are TRBV7-6 and TRBJ2-3, with 10 nucleotides matching TRBD1. The CDR3 has 16 residues. Trimming cost V 5 bases and J 5 bases; bases outside gene matches: 10. The germline V gene has CDR1 SGHVS and CDR2 FNYEAQ. The CDR3 protein is CASSRSDRGQGDTQYF. For the CDR3, the DNA is TGTGCCAGCAGCCGCTCAGACAGGGGGCAAGGAGATACGCAGTATTTT. Complete variable domain (other parts from reference TRBV7-6 and TRBJ2-3): GAGVSQSPRYKVTKRGQDVALRCDPISGHVSLYWYRQALGQGPEFLTYFNYEAQQDKSGLPNDRFSAERPEGSISTLTIQRTEQRDSAMYRCASSRSDRGQGDTQYFGPGTRLTVL.

The chain is built from TRBV3-1 and TRBJ2-1; 7 nucleotides line up with TRBD2. Losses at the gene ends were 1 base for V and 7 bases for J; bases not matched to a gene: 7. Germline values: CDR1 LGHDT, CDR2 YNNKEL (reference sequence). This CDR3 comprises 15 residues. The DNA for the CDR3 is TGTGCCAGCAGCCAAGGTGGGGGGGATATGAATGAGCAGTTCTTC. As protein: CASSQGGGDMNEQFF.

V and J are TRBV19 and TRBJ1-1, with 7 bases aligning to TRBD1. The length of the CDR3 is 17 residues. V lost 5 bases to trimming and J lost 1 base; unmatched junction nucleotides: 13. Germline loops: CDR1 LNHDA, CDR2 SQIVND (reference sequence). In nucleotides, the CDR3 is TGTGCCAGTAGTCCGCGGGGAATGGGACAGCAGAACACTGAAGCTTTCTTT. Amino acids: CASSPRGMGQQNTEAFF.

The V call is TRBV18, the J call TRBJ2-1; D possibly matches TRBD1 or TRBD2 (7 bases each). Trimming left V 0 bases short and J 7 bases short, with 19 bases between. This CDR3 is 17 amino acids long. In germline, CDR1 is KGHSH, CDR2 LQKENI. The CDR3 loop reads CASSPPRGRGQENEQFF. The CDR3 nucleotides read TGTGCCAGCTCACCACCGAGGGGGAGGGGGCAAGAGAATGAGCAGTTCTTC.

The chain is built from TRBV7-9 and TRBJ1-1, with D uncertain. There are 15 residues in the CDR3. Germline lookup yields CDR1 SEHNR and CDR2 FQNEAQ (reference sequence). Trimming stripped 2 bases from V and 6 bases from J, with 16 bases between. The CDR3 loop reads CASSLITGYAAEAFF. The CDR3 coding sequence is TGTGCCAGCAGCTTAATTACGGGGTATGCGGCTGAAGCTTTCTTT.

This clonotype has more than one count but fewer than ten. V usage is TRBV30 and J usage is TRBJ1-3; D is unclear. The length of the CDR3 is 15 residues. Germline V lookup: CDR1 GTSNPN, CDR2 SVGIG (reference sequence). V was shortened by 3 bases and J by 3 bases, with 15 bases between the two germline ends. The CDR3 DNA reads TGTGCCTGGAGCATCGGAGGGTCAGGTGGAAACACCATATATTTT. Amino acids: CAWSIGGSGGNTIYF.

About this clonotype itself: A much larger clone lies a single base off, so this may be a read error. The rearrangement uses TRBV28 and TRBJ1-4, with D possibly being TRBD1 (5 bases). Germline loops: CDR1 MDHEN, CDR2 SYDVKM. CDR3 length: 14 residues. CDR3 protein: CATLLPGGNEKLCF. CDR3 bases: TGTGCCACCTTACTTCCTGGGGGGAATGAAAAACTGTGTTTT.

This clonotype was detected many times. The chain joins TRBV27 to TRBJ2-5, with 11 bases lining up with TRBD2. CDR3 length equals 16 residues. The germline V gene has CDR1 MNHEY and CDR2 SMNVEV (reference sequence). Trimming removed 5 bases from V and 5 bases from J; junction bases left unmatched: 10. The CDR3 protein is CASSTYLASGRETQYF. In DNA form, the CDR3 reads TGTGCCAGCAGTACATATCTAGCTAGCGGGAGGGAGACCCAGTACTTC.

About this clonotype itself: Just one base apart from a much larger clone, this may be a read error. The J gene is TRBJ2-7, the V gene TRBV19; no definite D call. The CDR3 runs 14 residues. CDR1 and CDR2 from the germline V gene are LNHDA and SQIVND (reference sequence). The V and J ends lost 1 base and 6 bases respectively, with 13 bases between them. As DNA, the CDR3 is TGTGCCAGTAGTATAGGGACGACGAACTTCGAGCAGTACTTC. This gives the protein CASSIGTTNFEQYF. Full variable domain (outside the CDR3, taken from reference TRBV19 and TRBJ2-7): DGGITQSPKYLFRKEGQNVTLSCEQNLNHDAMYWYRQDPGQGLRLIYYSQIVNDFQKGDIAEGYSVSREKKESFPLTVTSAQKNPTAFYLCASSIGTTNFEQYFGPGTRLTVT.

This clonotype was seen ten or more times. The gene calls are TRBV15 and TRBJ1-2; a possible D gene is TRBD1 (5 bases). Germline CDR1 LNHNV, CDR2 YYDKDF (reference sequence). V was shortened by 3 bases and J by 13 bases, with 21 bases between the two germline ends. This CDR3 has 14 amino acids. The CDR3 spells CATSSAMGTAWRTF. The CDR3 DNA follows: TGTGCCACCAGCAGTGCCATGGGGACCGCTTGGCGCACCTTC.

This clonotype was recorded only once. The genes are TRBV19 and TRBJ2-1; D perhaps matches TRBD2 (5 bases). The V end was cut by 3 bases, the J end by 7 bases, with 10 bases between. This CDR3 comprises 13 residues. Germline assignment: CDR1 LNHDA and CDR2 SQIVND (reference sequence). CDR3 in DNA: TGTGCCAGTAGTATTAGGACGGGAAATGAGCAGTTCTTC. Protein sequence: CASSIRTGNEQFF.

Regarding this clonotype: An end of the junction differs from the germline gene, which may be a read error. The rearrangement links TRBV5-1 to TRBJ1-1; D uncertain. The CDR3 has 14 residues. CDR1 and CDR2 from the germline V gene are SGHRS and YFSETQ. CDR3 sequence: CASSLARTSPEASF. DNA for the CDR3: TGCGCCAGCAGCTTGGCACGGACGAGCCCTGAAGCTTCCTTT.

Ten or more counts support this clonotype. Germline is not matched at one junction end, which may reflect a read error. V is TRBV6-1 and J is TRBJ2-1; 12 nucleotides align to TRBD1. Looked up from germline, CDR1 is MNHNS and CDR2 is SASEGT. The CDR3 consists of 15 residues. The CDR3 DNA sequence: TGTGCCAGCAGAGAAGGGACAGGGGGCTTCAATGAGCAGTTCTTC. It yields the protein CASREGTGGFNEQFF.

This chain links TRBV2 with TRBJ2-7, with D tentatively TRBD1 (5 bases). Trimming pared 3 bases from V and 0 bases from J, leaving 18 bases between. The CDR3 consists of 17 residues. Germline V gives CDR1 SNHLY, CDR2 FYNNEI. The CDR3 nucleotides are TGTGCCAGCAGTGAGCGACTTCAGGACAAGCGCTCCTACGAGCAGTACTTC. This codes for CASSERLQDKRSYEQYF.

A few counts support this clonotype. The chain carries TRBV5-4 and TRBJ2-1, with D unclear. The CDR3 runs 16 residues. Germline CDR1 SGHNT, CDR2 YYREEE (reference sequence). The V end lost 0 bases, the J end lost 0 bases, and 10 bases lay between the germline ends. The CDR3 nucleotides are TGTGCCAGCAGCTTGGGCAGGATAAGCTCCTACAATGAGCAGTTCTTC. Residues: CASSLGRISSYNEQFF.

This clonotype was recorded at least ten times. The gene calls are TRBV12-3 or TRBV12-4 and TRBJ2-7; no clear D. V lost 1 base to trimming and J lost 2 bases, with 9 bases between them. The CDR3 has 14 residues. The CDR3 sequence: CASSLVRRTYEQYF. CDR3 DNA sequence: TGTGCCAGCAGTTTAGTACGGCGGACCTACGAGCAGTACTTC.